This T cell receptor (beta chain) appears in the sequencing data of a study of response to subunit inactivated influenza vaccine. MiXCR, run by TCRdb on the RT-PCR reads, gives a single entry per CDR3 protein. The sample lists approximately 500,000 distinct CDR3 sequences, roughly 13% occurring once. There are 14 residues in the CDR3. Deletions cut 5 bases from V and 5 bases from J, with 13 bases between. The V gene's germline CDR1 is SEHNR and CDR2 FQNEAQ (reference sequence). The sequence was obtained from a man in his fifties or sixties who received an inactivated influenza vaccine. Specimen: PBMCs from blood, collected 40 to 50 days after vaccination. This sequence joins TRBV7-9 and TRBJ2-1; D is unresolved. In DNA, the CDR3 is TGTGCCAGCAGCCGTAGGGTCGGAAACAATGAGCAGTTCTTC. This codes for CASSRRVGNNEQFF.